The sequence of this T cell receptor beta chain was determined in a study of blood T cell repertoires in COVID-19. Study summary: COVID-19 samples, acute and convalescent, were from the United States, Italy and Spain.

Clones were read by immunoSEQ multiplex PCR, and TCRdb kept only the in-frame ones, dropping some. The data show fewer than 250,000 clones, over 80% seen once. Germline V gene sequence: CDR1 SGHRS, CDR2 YFSETQ. V lost 4 bases, J lost 5 bases, and 3 bases stayed unmatched. This CDR3 has 14 amino acids. The chain has TRBV5-1 and TRBJ2-3; 11 bases agree with TRBD2. The specimen was peripheral blood. The receptor was derived from a woman between 65 and 79 years old with active or convalescent COVID-19. The CDR3 region is CASSGSGGGDTQYF. The CDR3 DNA is TGCGCCAGCAGCGGTAGCGGGGGGGGAGATACGCAGTATTTT.